This T cell receptor beta chain was documented in a study of cytomegalovirus exposure and HLA in healthy donors. Study results and caveats: Prior analysis indicated that the majority of TCR beta V segments exhibited productivity approximately 90% or approximately 30% of the time. A later look showed TCR association rates differing by HLA locus, highest for DRB1 and lowest for HLA-C.

PCR was performed using 60 Vbeta and 13 Jbeta primers. TCRdb's copy holds only in-frame clones and misses some; the assay was immunoSEQ multiplex PCR. This table holds 90,000 to 150,000 clones, more than 70% found once. A remark on this clone: Its cognate antigen is unknown.

Sampled while nominally healthy, donors likely had unrecorded immune exposures. CDR1 MNHNS and CDR2 SASEGT come from the germline V gene. The CDR3 totals 13 residues. V dropped 8 bases and J dropped 0 bases, with 10 bases sitting between them. The TCR was taken from a man aged 50 or older in good health and CMV-seropositive. The sequenced material came from PBMCs. This chain links TRBV6-1 with TRBJ1-2, with D uncertain. In DNA, the CDR3 is TGTGCCAGCTCGGAGGGAGCTAACTATGGCTACACCTTC. Encoded protein: CASSEGANYGYTF.